These 3 T cell receptor beta chains originate from one sample sequenced in a study of blood T cell repertoires in COVID-19. Here immunoSEQ multiplex PCR was the method, and the copy in TCRdb shows in-frame clones only, minus some. The sample consists of roughly 160,000 clones, about 82% of them appearing once. Sequenced sample: peripheral blood. The receptors were sampled from a man over 45 with active or convalescent COVID-19.

The chain is built from TRBV19 and TRBJ1-1; 8 nucleotides line up with TRBD1. The germline gives CDR1 LNHDA, CDR2 SQIVND (reference sequence). The CDR3 is 16 amino acids. V was pared by 9 bases and J by 6 bases, with 18 bases of the junction left unmatched. CDR3 nucleotide sequence: TGTGCCAGCGGACCTAAGACAGGGGTGAGCATACCTGAAGCTTTCTTT. The encoded protein is CASGPKTGVSIPEAFF.

The chain joins TRBV6-6 to TRBJ1-5; D uncertain. The CDR3 consists of 13 residues. Germline assignment: CDR1 MNHNY and CDR2 SVGAGI (reference sequence). V was pared by 3 bases and J by 7 bases, with 10 bases between. CDR3 residues: CASSYGYGQPQHF. CDR3 coding DNA: TGTGCCAGCAGTTATGGGTACGGGCAGCCCCAGCATTTT.

The CDR3 here is CASRSSRQGEAFF. The CDR3 DNA follows: TGTGCCAGCAGATCGTCCCGTCAGGGGGAAGCTTTCTTT. The V and J genes are TRBV12-3 or TRBV12-4 and TRBJ1-1; tentatively, D is TRBD1 (6 bases). V was clipped by 6 bases and J by 8 bases, with 16 bases between them. This CDR3 contains 13 residues.